The 32 T cell receptor beta chains reported below all come from one sample, sequenced in a study of blood T cell repertoires in COVID-19. Profiling relied on immunoSEQ multiplex PCR, and the TCRdb table lists in-frame clones only, not all of them. Of about 49,000 clones in the sample, 85% to 90% were seen once. The sample taken for sequencing was peripheral blood. The origin of the receptors is a woman over 75 with COVID-19, enrolled during active disease.

The CDR3 bases are TGTGCCAGCAGCGGCGGGACAGGGGCCCTCTATGGCTACACCTTC. This codes for CASSGGTGALYGYTF. The chain uses TRBV5-6 and TRBJ1-2, with TRBD1 identical over 10 bases. The germline V gene encodes CDR1 SGHDT and CDR2 YYEEEE. V shed 4 bases, J shed 4 bases, and the junction held 7 bases outside the gene matches. The length of the CDR3 is 15 residues.

This clone was recorded only once. The gene calls are TRBV18 and TRBJ1-2; TRBD1 aligns across 7 bases. The CDR3 is 14 residues long. Germline assignment: CDR1 KGHSH and CDR2 LQKENI. The J segment lost 7 bases and the V segment lost 4 bases, leaving 9 bases of the junction unmatched. The CDR3 loop is CASSLNDRATGYTF. The CDR3 coding sequence is TGTGCCAGCTCACTTAACGACAGGGCTACTGGCTACACCTTC.

The V call is TRBV28, the J call TRBJ2-7, with a tentative D call TRBD1 (5 bases). V gave up 5 bases and J gave up 4 bases, with 15 bases separating them. Germline V gene lookup returns CDR1 MDHEN and CDR2 SYDVKM. The CDR3 covers 14 residues. The DNA for the CDR3 is TGTGCCAGCAGTACAGGACCTATATTATACGAGCAGTACTTC. Translated, it gives CASSTGPILYEQYF.

This clone rates as medium-sized (0.01 to 0.1%). The chain uses TRBV28 and TRBJ2-1; 7 nucleotides agree with TRBD1. The V segment lost 0 bases and the J segment 5 bases; nucleotides outside the gene matches: 4. Germline lookup yields CDR1 MDHEN and CDR2 SYDVKM. The CDR3 loop spans 15 amino acids. CDR3 in DNA: TGTGCCAGCAGTTTATGGGGGACAGTTAACAATGAGCAGTTCTTC. This encodes CASSLWGTVNNEQFF.

This chain connects TRBV28 to TRBJ1-1; D is undetermined. V lost 2 bases and J lost 3, with 10 bases in between. The CDR3 extends over 14 amino acids. The germline gives CDR1 MDHEN, CDR2 SYDVKM. The CDR3: CASSLVLGDTEAFF. CDR3 DNA sequence: TGTGCCAGCAGTTTAGTTCTCGGGGACACTGAAGCTTTCTTT.

The chain joins TRBV5-1 to TRBJ1-4, with 11 bases lining up with TRBD1. J gave up 7 bases and V 6 bases, and 8 bases lay outside the gene matches. The CDR3 is made up of 15 amino acids. The germline CDR1 and CDR2 sequences are SGHRS and YFSETQ. CDR3 nucleotide sequence: TGCGCCAGCACTGGACAGGGGGCGAGTGGTGAAAAACTGTTTTTT. Residues: CASTGQGASGEKLFF.

The V call is TRBV4-1, the J call TRBJ2-3; possible D gene TRBD2, 5 bases. This CDR3 has 15 amino acids. CDR1 MGHRA and CDR2 YSYEKL come from the germline V gene. V lost 8 bases and J 4 bases, leaving 19 bases between the germline ends. CDR3 DNA sequence: TGCGCCAGCTCACCCGGAGGAGCGTTAGCAGATACGCAGTATTTT. Protein product: CASSPGGALADTQYF.

The genes are TRBV12-1 and TRBJ2-3; the table's D call, TRBD2, was not checked against the DNA. TRBV12-1 is flagged as a pseudogene. The length of the CDR3 is 16 residues. CDR3 region: CASSFFPLAGTDTQYF. DNA of the CDR3: TGTGCCAGCAGCTTTTTTCCTTTAGCGGGCACAGATACGCAGTATTTT.

The chain links TRBV5-1 to TRBJ1-1; D is undetermined. V was pared by 0 bases and J by 1 base, with 4 bases between. This CDR3 comprises 13 residues. Germline CDR1 SGHRS, CDR2 YFSETQ. Written as DNA, the CDR3 is TGCGCCAGCAGCTTGGAACAGAACACTGAAGCTTTCTTT. Amino acid sequence: CASSLEQNTEAFF.

This chain links TRBV11-2 with TRBJ1-3; 10 nucleotides agree with TRBD1. V lost 5 bases, J lost 2 bases, and 6 bases stayed unmatched. Per the germline V gene, CDR1 is SGHAT and CDR2 is FQNNGV. This CDR3 region has 16 residues. Here the CDR3 reads CASSTSTGGPGNTIYF. The CDR3 coding sequence is TGTGCCAGCAGCACCTCGACAGGGGGCCCTGGAAACACCATATATTTT.

The chain combines TRBV5-1 with TRBJ1-1; unclear D gene. The CDR3 contains 16 residues. Trimming cost V 0 bases and J 6 bases, with 18 bases left between them. Germline values: CDR1 SGHRS, CDR2 YFSETQ. Written as DNA, the CDR3 is TGCGCCAGCAGCTTGGCGTCGCGGTCCAAGTCCCCTGAAGCTTTCTTT. Its protein product is CASSLASRSKSPEAFF.

J is TRBJ2-5 and V is TRBV25-1; TRBD2 aligns across 12 bases. The CDR3 extends over 15 amino acids. Germline V gene sequence: CDR1 MGHDK, CDR2 SYGVNS. The V gene end was trimmed by 5 bases and the J gene end by 5 bases; junction bases not matched to a gene: 6. This CDR3 reads CASSPSGGAKETQYF. Here the CDR3 DNA reads TGTGCCAGCAGTCCTAGCGGGGGGGCCAAGGAGACCCAGTACTTC.

V is TRBV19 and J is TRBJ1-1; possible D gene TRBD1, 6 bases. The CDR3 sequence is 14 residues long. The V end was cut by 5 bases, the J end by 5 bases, with 15 bases between. Germline V gene data show CDR1 as LNHDA and CDR2 as SQIVND (reference sequence). Here the CDR3 reads CASSLGGYRTEAFF. The CDR3 DNA is TGTGCCAGTAGTCTTGGGGGCTATCGGACTGAAGCTTTCTTT. Looking up the rest from reference TRBV19 and TRBJ1-1 gives the full variable domain: DGGITQSPKYLFRKEGQNVTLSCEQNLNHDAMYWYRQDPGQGLRLIYYSQIVNDFQKGDIAEGYSVSREKKESFPLTVTSAQKNPTAFYLCASSLGGYRTEAFFGQGTRLTVV.

The genes are TRBV19 and TRBJ2-1; 7 bases agree with TRBD1. The V and J ends lost 1 base and 12 bases, in that order; junction bases with no gene match: 12. The CDR3 totals 15 residues. Germline V gene lookup returns CDR1 LNHDA and CDR2 SQIVND (reference sequence). In DNA form, the CDR3 reads TGTGCCAGTAGTATAGGGGACAGTGCCCGGCGAGGGCAGTTCTTC. Amino acids: CASSIGDSARRGQFF.

This clone has just one count. The chain carries TRBV4-1 and TRBJ1-1, with D uncertain. In germline, CDR1 is MGHRA, CDR2 YSYEKL. The V end lost 2 bases, the J end lost 11 bases, and 27 bases lay between the germline ends. CDR3 length equals 17 residues. CDR3 bases: TGCGCCAGCAGCCAATCCAACAGTGGGCAGCTGGGAGTAAAGGCTTTCTTT. Its translation: CASSQSNSGQLGVKAFF.

This clone was counted only a few times. DNA of the CDR3: TGCGCCAGCAGTCTCAGGGCTGGTTCACCCCTCCACTTT. This gives the protein CASSLRAGSPLHF. This chain uses TRBV10-1 with TRBJ1-6; D perhaps matches TRBD1 (5 bases). Per germline, CDR1 WNHNN and CDR2 SYGVQD (reference sequence). The V and J ends lost 5 bases and 9 bases respectively, with 11 bases between them. The CDR3 sequence is 13 residues long.

J is TRBJ2-7 and V is TRBV28, with D tentatively TRBD2 (5 bases). Germline CDR1 reads MDHEN; CDR2 reads SYDVKM. The CDR3 has 15 residues. V lost 5 bases and J 0 bases, leaving 14 bases between the germline ends. For the CDR3, the DNA is TGTGCCAGCAGTCTTGGACTGGGGAGCTCCTACGAGCAGTACTTC. This sequence encodes CASSLGLGSSYEQYF.

The gene calls are TRBV18 and TRBJ2-1, with TRBD1 matching over 9 bases. Per germline, CDR1 KGHSH and CDR2 LQKENI. The CDR3 is 15 residues long. With 8 bases clipped from V and 6 bases from J, the junction kept 11 bases outside the gene matches. This CDR3 reads CASRFTGGESNEQFF. The CDR3 nucleotides read TGTGCCAGCCGCTTTACAGGGGGCGAGTCCAATGAGCAGTTCTTC.

The rearrangement joins TRBV6-5 to TRBJ1-5, with D unclear. The ends were cut back, 6 bases at V and 7 bases at J, with 13 bases in the middle. There are 13 residues in the CDR3. Germline V gene lookup returns CDR1 MNHEY and CDR2 SVGAGI. The CDR3 sequence: CASRKDSSQPQHF. The CDR3 nucleotides read TGTGCCAGCAGGAAGGATAGCTCCCAGCCCCAGCATTTT.

V and J are TRBV7-2 and TRBJ1-4; D gene ambiguous. CDR3 size: 15 residues. Germline V gene lookup returns CDR1 SGHTA and CDR2 FQGNSA. V dropped 1 base and J dropped 4 bases, with 10 bases sitting between them. Here the CDR3 reads CASSLEWAINEKLFF. The CDR3 bases are TGTGCCAGCAGCTTAGAGTGGGCCATTAATGAAAAACTGTTTTTT.

This rearrangement joins TRBV7-3 to TRBJ2-2, with 9 bases fitting TRBD1. CDR1 is SGHTA and CDR2 is FQGTGA in the germline V gene. The CDR3 runs to 15 residues. J lost 5 bases, V lost 5 bases, and 6 bases had no gene match. The CDR3 loop reads CASSEQGARTGELFF. The DNA of the CDR3 is TGTGCCAGCAGCGAACAGGGGGCGCGAACCGGGGAGCTGTTTTTT. The full variable domain, completed using reference TRBV7-3 and TRBJ2-2, is GAGVSQTPSNKVTEKGKYVELRCDPISGHTALYWYRQSLGQGPEFLIYFQGTGAADDSGLPNDRFFAVRPEGSVSTLKIQRTERGDSAVYLCASSEQGARTGELFFGEGSRLTVL.

The chain employs TRBV3-1 (or the pseudogene TRBV3-2) and TRBJ1-1; TRBD1 might be the D (5 bases). V was pared by 2 bases and J by 8 bases, with 15 bases between. This CDR3 has 14 amino acids. Germline V gene data show CDR1 as LGHDT and CDR2 as YNNKEL (reference sequence). As DNA, the CDR3 is TGTGCCAGCAGCCAAAACGGGGGGTCAAAGGAAGCTTTCTTT. It codes for CASSQNGGSKEAFF.

This clone appeared a single time. CDR3 nucleotides: TGTGCCATCAGATTCGACAGCTCCTGGGTGACCCAGTACTTC. Amino acid sequence: CAIRFDSSWVTQYF. V gene TRBV10-3 combines with J gene TRBJ2-5, with TRBD1 as a possible D gene (5 bases). The V end was cut by 6 bases, the J end by 7 bases, with 18 bases between. Per germline, CDR1 ENHRY and CDR2 SYGVKD. The CDR3 runs 14 residues.

V usage is TRBV20-1 and J usage is TRBJ2-1, with 10 bases identical to TRBD2. V lost 3 bases to trimming and J lost 8 bases; unmatched junction nucleotides: 10. This CDR3 comprises 15 residues. The germline V gene has CDR1 DFQATT and CDR2 SNEGSKA (reference sequence). The DNA for the CDR3 is TGCAGTGCTAGTTTGGCTAGCGGGGGCCCTTATGAGCAGTTCTTC. This codes for CSASLASGGPYEQFF.

This clone was detected once. The rearrangement uses TRBV5-1 and TRBJ1-1; 8 bases align to TRBD1. The CDR3 runs 15 residues. Germline-derived CDR1 and CDR2 are SGHRS and YFSETQ. V trimming: 1 base; J trimming: 7 bases; junction bases outside the gene matches: 9. The CDR3 spells CASSLTGGKTSEAFF. The CDR3 DNA reads TGCGCCAGCAGCTTGACAGGGGGGAAGACTAGTGAAGCTTTCTTT.

The chain couples TRBV12-3 or TRBV12-4 to TRBJ2-7, with unresolved D. The length of the CDR3 is 12 residues. The V gene lost 4 bases and the J gene lost 0 bases, with 4 bases spanning the gap. For the CDR3, the DNA is TGTGCCAGCAGTTGGAGCTCCTACGAGCAGTACTTC. Its protein is CASSWSSYEQYF.

This clone showed up just once. V usage is TRBV6-5 and J usage is TRBJ2-7; no clear D. V lost 4 bases to trimming and J lost 3 bases, with 4 bases between them. Per the germline V gene, CDR1 is MNHEY and CDR2 is SVGAGI. The CDR3 covers 11 residues. The DNA for the CDR3 is TGTGCCAGCAGTTCTCTCTACGAGCAGTACTTC. It translates to CASSSLYEQYF.

The V and J genes are TRBV7-9 and TRBJ1-2; TRBD1 agrees at 8 bases. CDR1 and CDR2 (germline): SEHNR, FQNEAQ (reference sequence). Trimming removed 5 bases from V and 0 bases from J; junction bases left unmatched: 2. This CDR3 comprises 14 residues. CDR3 region: CASSPQGANYGYTF. For the CDR3, the DNA is TGTGCCAGCAGCCCACAGGGGGCTAACTATGGCTACACCTTC.

The chain links TRBV28 to TRBJ2-2; 9 positions agree with TRBD2. V trimming: 2 bases; J trimming: 7 bases; junction bases outside the gene matches: 5. This CDR3 has 15 amino acids. CDR1 and CDR2 from the germline V gene are MDHEN and SYDVKM. CDR3 in amino acids: CASSLHSGSNGELFF. CDR3 nucleotide sequence: TGTGCCAGCAGTTTACATAGCGGGAGTAACGGGGAGCTGTTTTTT.

The chain has TRBV5-1 and TRBJ1-3; D not resolved. Between the trimmed V and J ends, which lost 1 base and 0 bases, there was a span of 11 bases. The CDR3 length is 16 residues. Per germline, CDR1 SGHRS and CDR2 YFSETQ. The CDR3 reads CASSLRQLASGNTIYF. Here the CDR3 DNA reads TGCGCCAGCAGCTTGAGACAATTGGCCTCTGGAAACACCATATATTTT.

The rearrangement joins TRBV28 to TRBJ2-7; D gene ambiguous. Germline V gene data show CDR1 as MDHEN and CDR2 as SYDVKM. The V end was cut by 1 base, the J end by 7 bases, with 11 bases between. This CDR3 comprises 13 residues. The CDR3 loop reads CASSLLRPGEQYF. Here the CDR3 DNA reads TGTGCCAGCAGTTTATTAAGGCCCGGGGAGCAGTACTTC. The complete variable domain, with remaining parts taken from reference TRBV28 and TRBJ2-7, reads DVKVTQSSRYLVKRTGEKVFLECVQDMDHENMFWYRQDPGLGLRLIYFSYDVKMKEKGDIPEGYSVSREKKERFSLILESASTNQTSMYLCASSLLRPGEQYFGPGTRLTVT.

This clone occurred a few times. J is TRBJ1-5 and V is TRBV12-3 or TRBV12-4, with D perhaps matching TRBD1 (6 bases). V lost 5 bases to trimming and J lost 3 bases, with 8 bases between them. This CDR3 is 13 amino acids long. The CDR3 reads CASSRTVNQPQHF. CDR3 bases: TGTGCCAGCAGTCGGACAGTCAATCAGCCCCAGCATTTT.